This record covers a single T cell receptor (beta chain). An end of the junction does not agree with germline; a read error may underlie this. The sample belongs to a study of T cells in Graves' hyperthyroidism and ophthalmopathy. This CDR3 contains 14 residues. In germline, CDR1 is DFQATT, CDR2 SNEGSKA (reference sequence). RNA transcripts served as the template for amplifying TCR beta CDR3 regions. First-round RT-PCR with HTBI primers amplified the TCR CDR3 region. Each CDR3 protein gets one entry after TCRdb re-called the multiplex PCR reads with MiXCR. The sample has roughly 38,000 distinct CDR3 sequences, 49% seen once.

Sequenced material: blood. The TCR was taken from a woman in her fifties or sixties with Graves' hyperthyroidism that later progressed to Graves' ophthalmopathy. This chain links TRBV20-1 with TRBJ2-1; tentatively, D is TRBD1 (6 bases). The chain's CDR3 is CSARGVGGYTEQFF. For the CDR3, the DNA is TGCAGTGCTAGGGGGGTTGGGGGCTACACTGAGCAGTTCTTC.